One sample yielded the 18 T cell receptor beta chains listed below, sequenced in a study of shared clonotypes between healthy human individuals. Clones were sequenced by immunoSEQ multiplex PCR, and TCRdb holds only the in-frame ones, with some missing. This table has roughly 2.5 million clones, around 90% appearing once. Sample: naive CD4+ T cells sorted from blood. Subset indicated: CD45RA+ positively selected. The receptors stem from a man between 18 and 35 years old in good health.

This clone was recorded once. The V call is TRBV9, the J call TRBJ2-7; D is undetermined. V lost 4 bases and J lost 4, with 15 bases in between. This CDR3 has 14 residues. Germline assignment: CDR1 SGDLS and CDR2 YYNGEE. The CDR3 DNA follows: TGTGCCAGCAGCATCTCGTCACCTGGGTACGAGCAGTACTTC. It yields the protein CASSISSPGYEQYF.

This chain connects TRBV19 to TRBJ2-7; D unresolved. Trimming removed 5 bases at V and 4 bases at J, with 21 bases between. The CDR3 is 16 residues long. Germline CDR1 reads LNHDA; CDR2 reads SQIVND (reference sequence). Written as DNA, the CDR3 is TGTGCCAGTAGTCCTCTCCCTGCCAAGAAGGGTTACGAGCAGTACTTC. As protein: CASSPLPAKKGYEQYF.

Details on this clone: Other DNA sequences in the sample encode the same CDR3. This chain uses TRBV6-6 with TRBJ2-7, with D possibly matching TRBD1 (5 bases). Germline-derived CDR1 and CDR2 are MNHNY and SVGAGI (reference sequence). Trimming pared 6 bases from V and 3 bases from J, leaving 9 bases between. This CDR3 has 12 residues. The DNA for the CDR3 is TGTGCCAGCAGCCCTCAGGGCTACGAGCAGTACTTC. Its translation: CASSPQGYEQYF.

V and J are TRBV19 and TRBJ1-5, with a possible D match to TRBD1 (5 bases). Germline loops: CDR1 LNHDA, CDR2 SQIVND (reference sequence). This CDR3 is built from 13 residues. V dropped 11 bases and J dropped 1 base, with 12 bases sitting between them. The CDR3 spells CAVAGGSNQPQHF. The CDR3 DNA reads TGTGCCGTTGCGGGGGGGAGCAATCAGCCCCAGCATTTT.

This clone was found once. This chain links TRBV30 with TRBJ1-4; D is possibly TRBD1 (6 bases). CDR1 is GTSNPN and CDR2 is SVGIG in the germline V gene (reference sequence). The CDR3 runs to 14 residues. Trimming shortened V by 1 base and J by 5 bases, and 11 bases separated the two germline ends. The CDR3 here is CAWSGGASNEKLFF. The CDR3 region has the DNA TGTGCCTGGAGTGGGGGGGCATCGAATGAAAAACTGTTTTTT.

CDR3 in amino acids: CASSQDSYGGYTF. The CDR3, as DNA: TGCGCCAGCAGCCAAGATTCGTACGGGGGCTACACCTTC. This chain uses TRBV4-1 with TRBJ1-2; no reliable D call. The V gene's germline CDR1 is MGHRA and CDR2 YSYEKL. The germline V and J ends were trimmed by 0 bases and 8 bases, with 10 bases remaining between them. The CDR3 totals 13 residues.

J is TRBJ1-5 and V is TRBV30; 8 bases map to TRBD1. CDR1 is GTSNPN, CDR2 SVGIG, per germline (reference sequence). After removal of 5 bases from V and 0 bases from J, the junction contained 6 bases not matched to a gene. This CDR3 contains 15 residues. This chain's CDR3 is CAWAGQGYSNQPQHF. In DNA form, the CDR3 reads TGTGCCTGGGCCGGACAGGGTTATAGCAATCAGCCCCAGCATTTT.

This chain joins TRBV5-1 and TRBJ1-2, with unresolved D. There are 16 residues in the CDR3. V shed 5 bases and J shed 7 bases, with 24 bases lying between them. Germline V gene lookup returns CDR1 SGHRS and CDR2 YFSETQ. The CDR3 is CASRLSGTSPITGYTF. For the CDR3, the DNA is TGCGCCAGCAGATTATCTGGTACATCTCCTATTACTGGCTACACCTTC.

The chain is built from TRBV5-1 and TRBJ2-3; 8 bases fit TRBD1. Germline loops: CDR1 SGHRS, CDR2 YFSETQ. The V and J ends lost 4 bases and 4 bases, in that order; junction bases with no gene match: 11. This CDR3 is 16 amino acids long. DNA for the CDR3: TGCGCCAGCAGCCCGACGGCAGGGGGCGCGGCAGATACGCAGTATTTT. It specifies CASSPTAGGAADTQYF.

The chain employs TRBV2 and TRBJ2-6; D call uncertain. The germline CDR1 and CDR2 sequences are SNHLY and FYNNEI. The V end was cut by 7 bases, the J end by 3 bases, with 13 bases between. The length of the CDR3 is 15 residues. The DNA for the CDR3 is TGTGCCAGCATCTACGGCGGCGTTGGGGCCAACGTCCTGACTTTC. Its protein product is CASIYGGVGANVLTF.

The CDR3 sequence is CASSQDRARYEQYF. Written as DNA, the CDR3 is TGCGCCAGCAGCCAAGATCGTGCCCGATACGAGCAGTACTTC. The chain employs TRBV4-1 and TRBJ2-7, with unresolved D. CDR1 MGHRA and CDR2 YSYEKL come from the germline V gene. V lost 0 bases and J lost 4, with 10 bases in between. This CDR3 comprises 14 residues.

The gene calls are TRBV9 and TRBJ2-3, with D possibly matching TRBD1 (5 bases). Germline values: CDR1 SGDLS, CDR2 YYNGEE. The CDR3 covers 16 residues. V was trimmed by 0 bases and J by 2 bases, leaving 13 bases between them. As DNA, the CDR3 is TGTGCCAGCAGCGTAGCCCAGGGAATGGTCACAGATACGCAGTATTTT. Its protein product is CASSVAQGMVTDTQYF.

Notes on this clone: One end of the junction varies from germline; a read error may be responsible. The genes are TRBV11-1 and TRBJ1-1, with TRBD1 matching 9 bases. The CDR3 loop spans 14 amino acids. The V gene's germline CDR1 is SGHAT and CDR2 FQDESV (reference sequence). CDR3 residues: CASSSGTGNPEAFF. In DNA, the CDR3 is TGTGCCAGCAGCTCAGGGACAGGGAACCCTGAAGCTTTCTTT.

The chain recombines TRBV5-1 with TRBJ1-2; 7 positions match TRBD1. Germline CDR1 reads SGHRS; CDR2 reads YFSETQ. Trimming cost V 3 bases and J 5 bases; bases outside gene matches: 22. This CDR3 region has 19 residues. CDR3 sequence: CASSSNPTGLAMWGYGYTF. CDR3 nucleotide sequence: TGCGCCAGCAGCTCCAACCCGACAGGGTTGGCTATGTGGGGTTATGGCTACACCTTC.

This chain uses TRBV5-4 with TRBJ1-6; TRBD1 aligns across 8 bases. This CDR3 spans 15 amino acids. V shed 0 bases, J shed 10 bases, and the junction held 6 bases outside the gene matches. Germline CDR1 and CDR2: SGHNT and YYREEE (reference sequence). Here the CDR3 DNA reads TGTGCCAGCAGCTTGGGGACAGGGAGTTACTCACCCCTCCACTTT. It is translated as CASSLGTGSYSPLHF.

This rearrangement joins TRBV25-1 to TRBJ2-7; the match to TRBD1 covers 9 bases. The CDR3 is 15 residues long. Looked up from germline, CDR1 is MGHDK and CDR2 is SYGVNS. With V trimmed by 3 bases and J by 5 bases, 8 bases remained unmatched. The CDR3 is CASSDPGQGTNEQYF. CDR3 nucleotides: TGTGCCAGCAGTGACCCGGGACAGGGTACCAACGAGCAGTACTTC.

The V call is TRBV11-2, the J call TRBJ2-5; 7 bases are a match to TRBD1. Trimming at V came to 5 bases and at J to 3 bases, leaving 6 bases not matched to a gene. The CDR3 has 14 amino acids. The germline V gene encodes CDR1 SGHAT and CDR2 FQNNGV. CDR3 bases: TGTGCCAGCAGCACCCCGGGACAGAAAGAGACCCAGTACTTC. Its translation: CASSTPGQKETQYF.

The V and J genes are TRBV18 and TRBJ2-5; TRBD2 might be the D (6 bases). V was cut by 2 bases and J by 1 base, with 20 bases left in between. CDR1 and CDR2 from the germline V gene are KGHSH and LQKENI. The CDR3 runs to 18 residues. CDR3 amino acids: CASSPFPISGNSQETQYF. The CDR3 bases are TGTGCCAGCTCACCATTCCCGATTAGCGGCAATTCCCAAGAGACCCAGTACTTC.